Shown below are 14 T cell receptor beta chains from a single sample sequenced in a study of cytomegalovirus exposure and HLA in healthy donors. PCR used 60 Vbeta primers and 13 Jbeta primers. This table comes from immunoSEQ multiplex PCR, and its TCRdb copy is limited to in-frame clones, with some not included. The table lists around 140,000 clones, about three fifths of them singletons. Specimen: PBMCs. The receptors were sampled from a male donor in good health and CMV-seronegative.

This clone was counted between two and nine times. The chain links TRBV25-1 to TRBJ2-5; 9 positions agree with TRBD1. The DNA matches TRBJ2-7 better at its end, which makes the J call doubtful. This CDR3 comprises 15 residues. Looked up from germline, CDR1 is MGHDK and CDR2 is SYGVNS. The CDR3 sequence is CASSLGGQGRGEQYF. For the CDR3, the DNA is TGTGCCAGCAGTCTAGGGGGACAGGGAAGAGGCGAGCAGTACTTC.

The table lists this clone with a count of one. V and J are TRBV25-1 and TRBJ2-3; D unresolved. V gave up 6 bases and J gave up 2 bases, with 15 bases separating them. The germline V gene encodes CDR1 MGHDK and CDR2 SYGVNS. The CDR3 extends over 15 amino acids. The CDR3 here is CASRALSKITDTQYF. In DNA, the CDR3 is TGTGCCAGCAGAGCTCTAAGTAAGATCACAGATACGCAGTATTTT.

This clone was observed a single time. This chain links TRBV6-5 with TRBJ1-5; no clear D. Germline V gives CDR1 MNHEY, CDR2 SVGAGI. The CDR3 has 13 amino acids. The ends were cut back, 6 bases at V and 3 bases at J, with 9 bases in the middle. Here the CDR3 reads CASRETFNQPQHF. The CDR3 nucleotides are TGTGCCAGCAGGGAGACTTTCAATCAGCCCCAGCATTTT.

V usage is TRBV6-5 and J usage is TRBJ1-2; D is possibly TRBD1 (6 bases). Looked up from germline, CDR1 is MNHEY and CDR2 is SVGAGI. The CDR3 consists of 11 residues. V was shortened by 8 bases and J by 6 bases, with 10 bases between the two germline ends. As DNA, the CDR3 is TGTGCCAGCCAACAGGGAAATGGCTACACCTTC. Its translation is CASQQGNGYTF.

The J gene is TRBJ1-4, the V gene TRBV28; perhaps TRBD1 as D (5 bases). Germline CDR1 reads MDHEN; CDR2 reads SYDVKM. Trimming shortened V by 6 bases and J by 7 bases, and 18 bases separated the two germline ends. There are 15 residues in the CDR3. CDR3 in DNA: TGTGCCAGCAGATTGCCGGGACTCTTGAGTGAAAAACTGTTTTTT. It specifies CASRLPGLLSEKLFF.

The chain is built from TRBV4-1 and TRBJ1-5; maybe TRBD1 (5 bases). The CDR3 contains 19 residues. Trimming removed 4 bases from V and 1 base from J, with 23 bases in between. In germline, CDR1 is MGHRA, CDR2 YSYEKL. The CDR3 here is CASSLGAFTPSKSNQPQHF. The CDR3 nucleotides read TGCGCCAGCAGCCTTGGGGCCTTCACGCCCTCAAAAAGCAATCAGCCCCAGCATTTT.

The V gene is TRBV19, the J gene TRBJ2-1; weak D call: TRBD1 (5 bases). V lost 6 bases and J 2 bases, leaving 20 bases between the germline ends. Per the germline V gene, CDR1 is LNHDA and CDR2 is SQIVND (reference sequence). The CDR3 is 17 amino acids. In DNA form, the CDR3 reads TGTGCCAGTAGCGCGTCGAGTGGGGCAGGGCCCTACAATGAGCAGTTCTTC. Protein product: CASSASSGAGPYNEQFF.

CDR3 amino acids: CASSEVRQGMEQETQYF. As DNA, the CDR3 is TGTGCCAGCAGTGAAGTTCGTCAGGGAATGGAGCAAGAGACCCAGTACTTC. The chain recombines TRBV2 with TRBJ2-5; maybe TRBD1 (5 bases). The CDR3 consists of 17 residues. Germline V gives CDR1 SNHLY, CDR2 FYNNEI. V was pared by 1 base and J by 2 bases, with 17 bases between.

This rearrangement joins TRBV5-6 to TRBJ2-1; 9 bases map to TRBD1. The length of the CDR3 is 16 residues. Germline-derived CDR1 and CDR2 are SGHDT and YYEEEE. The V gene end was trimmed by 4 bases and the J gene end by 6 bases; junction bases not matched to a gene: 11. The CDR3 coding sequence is TGTGCCAGCAGCCCCCTCCTGGGACAGGGACCCAATGAGCAGTTCTTC. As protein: CASSPLLGQGPNEQFF.

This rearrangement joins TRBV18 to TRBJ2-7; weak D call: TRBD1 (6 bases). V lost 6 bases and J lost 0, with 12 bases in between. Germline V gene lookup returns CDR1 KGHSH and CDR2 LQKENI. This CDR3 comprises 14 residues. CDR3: CASSGPTGSYEQYF. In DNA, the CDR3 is TGTGCCAGCTCGGGTCCGACAGGCTCCTACGAGCAGTACTTC.

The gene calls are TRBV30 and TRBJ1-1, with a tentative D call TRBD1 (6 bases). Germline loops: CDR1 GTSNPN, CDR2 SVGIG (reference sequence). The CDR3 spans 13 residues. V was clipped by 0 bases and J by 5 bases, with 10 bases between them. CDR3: CAWSVTGMTEAFF. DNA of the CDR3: TGTGCCTGGAGTGTAACAGGGATGACTGAAGCTTTCTTT.

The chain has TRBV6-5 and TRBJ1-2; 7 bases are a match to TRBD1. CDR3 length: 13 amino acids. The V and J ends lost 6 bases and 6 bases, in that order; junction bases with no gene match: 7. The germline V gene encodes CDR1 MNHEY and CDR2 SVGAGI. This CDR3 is CASSYNRGHGYTF. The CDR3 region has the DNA TGTGCCAGCAGCTACAACAGGGGCCATGGCTACACCTTC.

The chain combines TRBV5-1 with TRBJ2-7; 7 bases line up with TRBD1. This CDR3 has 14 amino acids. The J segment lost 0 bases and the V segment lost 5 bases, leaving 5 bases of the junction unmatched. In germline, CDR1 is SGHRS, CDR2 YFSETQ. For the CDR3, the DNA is TGCGCCAGCAGGCAGACAGGGACCTCCTACGAGCAGTACTTC. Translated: CASRQTGTSYEQYF. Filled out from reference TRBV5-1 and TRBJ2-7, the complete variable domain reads KAGVTQTPRYLIKTRGQQVTLSCSPISGHRSVSWYQQTPGQGLQFLFEYFSETQRNKGNFPGRFSGRQFSNSRSEMNVSTLELGDSALYLCASRQTGTSYEQYFGPGTRLTVT.

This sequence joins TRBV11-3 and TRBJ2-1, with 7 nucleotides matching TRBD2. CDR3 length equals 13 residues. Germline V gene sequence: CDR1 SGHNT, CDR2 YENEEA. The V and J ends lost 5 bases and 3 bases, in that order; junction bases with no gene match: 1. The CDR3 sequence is CASSGDYYNEQFF. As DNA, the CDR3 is TGTGCCAGCAGCGGGGACTACTACAATGAGCAGTTCTTC.